The next 4 T cell receptor beta chains were all read from a single sample in a study of blood T cells in healthy people across ages. PCR was performed a second time for roughly 7 to 12 cycles using a sample-barcoded 5' primer and a J-beta primer mix. TCRdb reanalysed the 5' RACE reads using MiXCR and keeps one entry per CDR3 protein. The sample holds roughly 930,000 distinct CDR3 sequences, under 50% seen once. The sequencing input was blood. The source is a man younger than 40 in good health.

The chain joins TRBV5-4 to TRBJ2-5, with 8 bases that match TRBD1. This CDR3 contains 14 residues. The J segment lost 5 bases and the V segment lost 5 bases, leaving 8 bases of the junction unmatched. The germline V gene encodes CDR1 SGHNT and CDR2 YYREEE (reference sequence). This chain's CDR3 is CASRRTGTLETQYF. CDR3 DNA: TGTGCCAGCAGACGGACAGGGACTTTGGAGACCCAGTACTTC.

This clonotype was recorded many times. J is TRBJ1-2 and V is TRBV11-1, with 7 positions matching TRBD1. The V gene end was trimmed by 5 bases and the J gene end by 9 bases; junction bases not matched to a gene: 9. The CDR3 covers 13 residues. Germline V gene sequence: CDR1 SGHAT, CDR2 FQDESV (reference sequence). DNA of the CDR3: TGTGCCAGCAGCGCCCGACAGGGTTCACGCTACACCTTC. It is translated as CASSARQGSRYTF.

The chain carries TRBV6-4 and TRBJ1-2, with D hard to call. CDR1 MRHNA and CDR2 SNTAGT come from the germline V gene. The CDR3 is 15 amino acids. The germline V and J ends were trimmed by 6 bases and 0 bases, with 14 bases remaining between them. The CDR3 reads CASSPMGGSNYGYTF. The CDR3 DNA reads as TGTGCCAGCAGCCCAATGGGAGGTTCTAACTATGGCTACACCTTC.

CDR3 residues: CSARAENSYGYTF. For the CDR3, the DNA is TGCAGTGCTAGAGCGGAGAATAGCTATGGCTACACCTTC. The V call is TRBV20-1, the J call TRBJ1-2, with D unresolved. The CDR3 runs 13 residues. The germline V gene has CDR1 DFQATT and CDR2 SNEGSKA (reference sequence). V lost 1 base and J lost 4, with 10 bases in between.